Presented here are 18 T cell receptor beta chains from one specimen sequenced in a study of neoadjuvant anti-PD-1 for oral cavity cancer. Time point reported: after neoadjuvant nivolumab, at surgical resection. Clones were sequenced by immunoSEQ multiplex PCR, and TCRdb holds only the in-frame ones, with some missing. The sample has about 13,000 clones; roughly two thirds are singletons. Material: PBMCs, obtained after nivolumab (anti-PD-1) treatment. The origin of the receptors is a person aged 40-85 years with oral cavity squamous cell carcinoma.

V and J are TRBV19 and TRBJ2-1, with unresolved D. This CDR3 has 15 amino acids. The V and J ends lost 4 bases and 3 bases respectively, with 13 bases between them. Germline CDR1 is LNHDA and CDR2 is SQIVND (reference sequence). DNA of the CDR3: TGTGCCAGTAGTACAGAAGAACTCGTCTACAATGAGCAGTTCTTC. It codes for CASSTEELVYNEQFF.

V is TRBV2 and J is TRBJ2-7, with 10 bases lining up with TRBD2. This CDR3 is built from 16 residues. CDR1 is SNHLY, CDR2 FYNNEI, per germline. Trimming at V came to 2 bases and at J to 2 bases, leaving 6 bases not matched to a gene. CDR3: CASSERTSGKTYEQYF. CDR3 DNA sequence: TGTGCCAGCAGTGAACGGACTAGCGGTAAAACCTACGAGCAGTACTTC.

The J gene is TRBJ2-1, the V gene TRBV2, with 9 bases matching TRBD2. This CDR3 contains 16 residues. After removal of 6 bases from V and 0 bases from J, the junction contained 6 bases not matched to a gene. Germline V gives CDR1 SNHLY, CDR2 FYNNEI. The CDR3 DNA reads TGTGCCAGCAGGAATAGCGGGAGTAGCTCCTACAATGAGCAGTTCTTC. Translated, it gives CASRNSGSSSYNEQFF.

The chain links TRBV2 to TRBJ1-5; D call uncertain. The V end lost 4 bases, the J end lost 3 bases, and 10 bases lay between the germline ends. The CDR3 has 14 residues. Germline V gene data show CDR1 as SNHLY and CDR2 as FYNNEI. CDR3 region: CASSVMGSNQPQHF. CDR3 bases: TGTGCCAGCAGTGTTATGGGTTCCAATCAGCCCCAGCATTTT. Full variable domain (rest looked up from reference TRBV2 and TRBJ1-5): EPEVTQTPSHQVTQMGQEVILRCVPISNHLYFYWYRQILGQKVEFLVSFYNNEISEKSEIFDDQFSVERPDGSNFTLKIRSTKLEDSAMYFCASSVMGSNQPQHFGDGTRLSIL.

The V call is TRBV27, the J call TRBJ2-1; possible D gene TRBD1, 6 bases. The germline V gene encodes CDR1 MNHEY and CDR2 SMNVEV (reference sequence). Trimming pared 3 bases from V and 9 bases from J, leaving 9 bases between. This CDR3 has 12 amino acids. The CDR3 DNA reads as TGTGCCAGCAGTTTTTCACAGGGTGAGCAGTTCTTC. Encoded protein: CASSFSQGEQFF.

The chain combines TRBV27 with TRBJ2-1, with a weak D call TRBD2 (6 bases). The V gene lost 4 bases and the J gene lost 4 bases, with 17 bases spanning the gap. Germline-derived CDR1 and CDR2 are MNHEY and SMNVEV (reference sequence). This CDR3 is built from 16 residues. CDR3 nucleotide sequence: TGTGCCAGCAGTTCTGGGACTCTTCAGTGGTACAATGAGCAGTTCTTC. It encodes CASSSGTLQWYNEQFF.

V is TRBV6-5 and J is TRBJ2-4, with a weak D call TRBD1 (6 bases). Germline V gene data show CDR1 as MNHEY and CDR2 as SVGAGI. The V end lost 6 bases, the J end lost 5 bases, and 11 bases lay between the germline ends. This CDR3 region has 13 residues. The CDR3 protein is CASSRQAQNIQYF. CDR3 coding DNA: TGTGCCAGCAGCCGACAGGCCCAAAACATTCAGTACTTC.

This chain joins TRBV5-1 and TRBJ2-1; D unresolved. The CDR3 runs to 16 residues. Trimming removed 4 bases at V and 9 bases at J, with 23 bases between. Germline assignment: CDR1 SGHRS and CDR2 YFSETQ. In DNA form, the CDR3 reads TGCGCCAGCAGCGGGGTGGGGAAAAGCGTTTTTAGTGAGCAGTTCTTC. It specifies CASSGVGKSVFSEQFF.

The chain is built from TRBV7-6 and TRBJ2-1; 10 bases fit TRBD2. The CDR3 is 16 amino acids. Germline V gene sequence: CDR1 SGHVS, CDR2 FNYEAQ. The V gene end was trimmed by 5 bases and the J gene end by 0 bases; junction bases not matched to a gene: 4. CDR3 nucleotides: TGTGCCAGCAGCCGTGCTAGCGGGAGCTCCTACAATGAGCAGTTCTTC. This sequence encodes CASSRASGSSYNEQFF.

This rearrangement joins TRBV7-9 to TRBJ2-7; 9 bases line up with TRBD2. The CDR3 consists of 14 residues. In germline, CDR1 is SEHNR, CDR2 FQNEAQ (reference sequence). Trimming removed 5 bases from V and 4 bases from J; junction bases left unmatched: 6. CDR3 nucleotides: TGTGCCAGCAGCCCCTGGACTAGCGCTTACGAGCAGTACTTC. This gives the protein CASSPWTSAYEQYF.

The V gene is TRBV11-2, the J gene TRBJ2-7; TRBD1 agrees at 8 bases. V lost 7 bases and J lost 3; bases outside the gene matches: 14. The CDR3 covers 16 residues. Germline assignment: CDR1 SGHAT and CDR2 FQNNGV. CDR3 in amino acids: CASTSLRGQAFYEQYF. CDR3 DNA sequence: TGTGCCAGCACCTCGTTAAGGGGACAGGCTTTCTACGAGCAGTACTTC.

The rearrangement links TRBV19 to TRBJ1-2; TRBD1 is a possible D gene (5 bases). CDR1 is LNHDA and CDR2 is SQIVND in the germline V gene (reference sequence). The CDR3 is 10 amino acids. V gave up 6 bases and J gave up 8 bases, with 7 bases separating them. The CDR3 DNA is TGTGCCAGTAGCGGGACCGGCTACACCTTC. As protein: CASSGTGYTF.

The CDR3 reads CAWFHPLRQRGGYTF. In DNA form, the CDR3 reads TGTGCCTGGTTTCACCCCCTCCGACAAAGGGGGGGCTACACCTTC. The genes are TRBV30 and TRBJ1-2; D perhaps matches TRBD1 (6 bases). The germline V and J ends were trimmed by 5 bases and 8 bases, with 24 bases remaining between them. The CDR3 is 15 residues long. The germline V gene encodes CDR1 GTSNPN and CDR2 SVGIG (reference sequence).

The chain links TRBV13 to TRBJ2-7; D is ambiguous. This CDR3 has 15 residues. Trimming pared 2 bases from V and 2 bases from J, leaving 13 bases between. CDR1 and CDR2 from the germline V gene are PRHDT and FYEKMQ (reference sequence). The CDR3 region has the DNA TGTGCCAGCAGCTTAAAGCAGAGCCCTCCCTACGAGCAGTACTTC. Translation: CASSLKQSPPYEQYF.

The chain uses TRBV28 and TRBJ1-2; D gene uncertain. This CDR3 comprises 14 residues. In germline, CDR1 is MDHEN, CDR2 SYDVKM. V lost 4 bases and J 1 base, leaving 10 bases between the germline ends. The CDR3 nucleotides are TGTGCCAGCAGTTCCCGTCTGAGTAACTATGGCTACACCTTC. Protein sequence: CASSSRLSNYGYTF.

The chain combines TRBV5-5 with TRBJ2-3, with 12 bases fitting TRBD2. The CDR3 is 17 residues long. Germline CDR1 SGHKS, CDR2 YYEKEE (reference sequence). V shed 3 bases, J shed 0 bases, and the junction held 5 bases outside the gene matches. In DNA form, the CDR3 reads TGTGCCAGCAGCTCGGGACTAGCGGGTGCTAGCACAGATACGCAGTATTTT. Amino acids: CASSSGLAGASTDTQYF.

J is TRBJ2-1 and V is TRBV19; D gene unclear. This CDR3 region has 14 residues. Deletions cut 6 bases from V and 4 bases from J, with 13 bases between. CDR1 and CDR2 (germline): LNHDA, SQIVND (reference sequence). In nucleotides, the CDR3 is TGTGCCAGTAGCCCGCCCCCAGAGTACAATGAGCAGTTCTTC. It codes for CASSPPPEYNEQFF. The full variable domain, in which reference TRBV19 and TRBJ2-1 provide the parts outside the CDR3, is DGGITQSPKYLFRKEGQNVTLSCEQNLNHDAMYWYRQDPGQGLRLIYYSQIVNDFQKGDIAEGYSVSREKKESFPLTVTSAQKNPTAFYLCASSPPPEYNEQFFGPGTRLTVL.

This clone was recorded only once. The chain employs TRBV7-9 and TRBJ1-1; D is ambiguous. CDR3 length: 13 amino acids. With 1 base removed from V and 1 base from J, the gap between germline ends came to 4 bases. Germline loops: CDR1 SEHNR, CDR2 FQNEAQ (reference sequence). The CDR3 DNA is TGTGCCAGCAGCTTAGGGGAGAACACTGAAGCTTTCTTT. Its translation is CASSLGENTEAFF.